This passage covers 18 T cell receptor beta chains from one sample sequenced in a study of blood T cell repertoires in COVID-19 (dated by TCRdb to about 2020). Library preparation employed the immunoSEQ multiplex PCR assay. TCRdb took this table from immuneACCESS and kept in-frame rearrangements with V and J called. Such tables lack part of the clones; where checked against another copy, unresolved V genes explain under half of the gap, and the rest is unexplained. The sample yields under 300,000 clones; 83% were counted once. In total, the top ten clones hold more than 8% of the sample. Sequenced sample: peripheral blood. These receptors were taken from a woman aged 50 to 65 who had recovered from COVID-19.

As concerns this clone: Its ends do not fully match the called genes, so a read error is possible. The same CDR3 also results from other DNA sequences found in this sample. The V call is TRBV7-9, the J call TRBJ2-2; 10 bases are a match to TRBD1. CDR3 size: 14 residues. The germline CDR1 and CDR2 sequences are SEHNR and FQNEAQ (reference sequence). CDR3 DNA sequence: TGTGCCAGCAGCTTGGGACAGGGGACCGGGGAGTTGTTTTTT. It encodes CASSLGQGTGELFF.

V is TRBV15 and J is TRBJ2-5; 9 nucleotides match TRBD1. CDR1 and CDR2 (germline): LNHNV, YYDKDF (reference sequence). Trimming took 3 bases from V and 5 from J; bases not matched to a gene: 4. CDR3 length: 14 residues. CDR3 in amino acids: CATSSLTGGETQYF. The DNA for the CDR3 is TGTGCCACCAGCAGTTTGACAGGGGGTGAGACCCAGTACTTC.

The chain is built from TRBV24-1 and TRBJ2-3; 10 nucleotides align to TRBD2. The length of the CDR3 is 17 residues. Germline trimming cut 5 bases from V and 0 bases from J; bases unmatched to any gene: 7. Germline CDR1 and CDR2: KGHDR and SFDVKD. CDR3 loop: CATSGAGLAKSTDTQYF. CDR3 nucleotide sequence: TGTGCCACCAGTGGTGCGGGACTAGCGAAAAGCACAGATACGCAGTATTTT.

The genes are TRBV5-5 and TRBJ1-6; no definite D call. This CDR3 is built from 15 residues. V lost 0 bases, J lost 8 bases, and 12 bases lay in between. Germline-derived CDR1 and CDR2 are SGHKS and YYEKEE (reference sequence). CDR3 nucleotide sequence: TGTGCCAGCAGCTTGGACTCCCCGGGATATTCACCCCTCCACTTT. Translating it yields CASSLDSPGYSPLHF. Filled out from reference TRBV5-5 and TRBJ1-6, the complete variable domain reads DAGVTQSPTHLIKTRGQQVTLRCSPISGHKSVSWYQQVLGQGPQFIFQYYEKEERGRGNFPDRFSARQFPNYSSELNVNALLLGDSALYLCASSLDSPGYSPLHFGNGTRLTVT.

This rearrangement joins TRBV10-3 to TRBJ1-1, with D hard to call. The germline CDR1 and CDR2 sequences are ENHRY and SYGVKD. The CDR3 totals 14 residues. V was shortened by 2 bases and J by 4 bases, with 11 bases between the two germline ends. The CDR3, as DNA: TGTGCCATCAGTGAGCCGCAACGGAGCACTGAAGCTTTCTTT. As protein: CAISEPQRSTEAFF.

V and J are TRBV19 and TRBJ1-1; D may be TRBD1 (5 bases). Trimming took 7 bases from V and 4 from J, leaving 13 bases between them. CDR3 length: 13 amino acids. Germline V gene data show CDR1 as LNHDA and CDR2 as SQIVND (reference sequence). The CDR3 DNA reads TGTGCCAGTACGAGGCTGGGGGGCACTGAAGCTTTCTTT. Encoded protein: CASTRLGGTEAFF.

This chain connects TRBV4-3 to TRBJ1-6; D is ambiguous. Trimming cost V 0 bases and J 3 bases, with 12 bases left between them. The CDR3 has 17 amino acids. Germline loops: CDR1 LGHNA, CDR2 YSLEER. Here the CDR3 reads CASSQDPFVNYNSPLHF. The DNA for the CDR3 is TGCGCCAGCAGCCAAGATCCTTTTGTAAACTATAATTCACCCCTCCACTTT.

The chain employs TRBV11-2 and TRBJ2-1; TRBD1 matches at 7 bases. The CDR3 runs 17 residues. V lost 5 bases to trimming and J lost 2 bases; unmatched junction nucleotides: 12. The germline V gene encodes CDR1 SGHAT and CDR2 FQNNGV. The CDR3 sequence is CASSPIPTGVPYNEQFF. In DNA, the CDR3 is TGTGCCAGCAGCCCGATTCCTACAGGGGTGCCCTACAATGAGCAGTTCTTC.

This clone is a singleton in its sample. V usage is TRBV9 and J usage is TRBJ1-2; 9 bases fit TRBD1. From germline, CDR1 is SGDLS and CDR2 YYNGEE. This CDR3 contains 16 residues. The V segment lost 6 bases and the J segment 3 bases; nucleotides outside the gene matches: 12. This CDR3 is CASNMVTGGKDYGYTF. The CDR3 region has the DNA TGTGCCAGCAACATGGTCACAGGGGGCAAGGACTATGGCTACACCTTC.

The CDR3 loop reads CASSVTSSYNEQFF. The CDR3 DNA reads TGTGCCAGCAGCGTTACGAGCTCCTACAATGAGCAGTTCTTC. This sequence joins TRBV9 and TRBJ2-1; no firm D call. CDR1 is SGDLS and CDR2 is YYNGEE in the germline V gene. This CDR3 is built from 14 residues. V lost 2 bases to trimming and J lost 0 bases, with 6 bases between them.

The chain recombines TRBV7-9 with TRBJ2-5, with 11 positions matching TRBD1. The CDR3 extends over 14 amino acids. The V segment lost 7 bases and the J segment 5 bases; nucleotides outside the gene matches: 6. CDR1 is SEHNR and CDR2 is FQNEAQ in the germline V gene (reference sequence). In nucleotides, the CDR3 is TGTGCCAGCACCAACCGGGACAGGGGGGAGACCCAGTACTTC. Translating gives CASTNRDRGETQYF.

The rearrangement uses TRBV9 and TRBJ2-3, with D perhaps TRBD2 (5 bases). Trimming shortened V by 0 bases and J by 0 bases, and 8 bases separated the two germline ends. The CDR3 runs to 15 residues. Germline V gene data show CDR1 as SGDLS and CDR2 as YYNGEE. The DNA of the CDR3 is TGTGCCAGCAGCGTAGGGACTCCGAGCACAGATACGCAGTATTTT. This translates into CASSVGTPSTDTQYF.

J is TRBJ2-5 and V is TRBV7-9; the match to TRBD1 covers 7 bases. Losses at the gene ends were 0 bases for V and 5 bases for J; bases not matched to a gene: 3. The CDR3 has 14 amino acids. The germline gives CDR1 SEHNR, CDR2 FQNEAQ (reference sequence). The CDR3 loop reads CASSLAGGSETQYF. The CDR3 nucleotides are TGTGCCAGCAGCTTAGCAGGGGGCAGCGAGACCCAGTACTTC.

This chain's CDR3 is CASSLAGTGNYNEQFF. CDR3 DNA: TGTGCCAGCAGCTTAGCCGGGACAGGGAACTACAATGAGCAGTTCTTC. The chain recombines TRBV7-2 with TRBJ2-1, with 9 bases identical to TRBD1. Germline CDR1 SGHTA, CDR2 FQGNSA. Unmatched junction bases numbered 3, after V lost 0 bases and J lost 3 bases. CDR3 length equals 16 residues.

The chain joins TRBV19 to TRBJ1-4; 7 bases are shared with TRBD1. CDR1 is LNHDA and CDR2 is SQIVND in the germline V gene (reference sequence). The V and J ends lost 9 bases and 8 bases, in that order; junction bases with no gene match: 15. There are 15 residues in the CDR3. The CDR3 here is CASSPRTGKREKLFF. The CDR3 DNA reads TGTGCCAGCAGTCCCCGGACAGGAAAACGGGAAAAACTGTTTTTT.

The V and J genes are TRBV5-4 and TRBJ2-7; 8 nucleotides line up with TRBD1. CDR1 is SGHNT, CDR2 YYREEE, per germline (reference sequence). The CDR3 is 12 amino acids. Trimming at V came to 5 bases and at J to 6 bases, leaving 4 bases not matched to a gene. CDR3 sequence reads: CASSPDRGEQYF. The CDR3 DNA reads TGTGCCAGCAGTCCAGACAGGGGCGAGCAGTACTTC.

The V call is TRBV7-9, the J call TRBJ2-1, with TRBD1 matching over 9 bases. The CDR3 runs to 14 residues. Germline CDR1 reads SEHNR; CDR2 reads FQNEAQ (reference sequence). V lost 6 bases to trimming and J lost 4 bases; unmatched junction nucleotides: 4. The CDR3 coding sequence is TGTGCCAGCAGTACACAGGGGGCGTACAATGAGCAGTTCTTC. Translation gives CASSTQGAYNEQFF.

V usage is TRBV5-1 and J usage is TRBJ2-5; 11 bases line up with TRBD2. The CDR3 is 14 amino acids. CDR1 is SGHRS, CDR2 YFSETQ, per germline. The ends lost 4 bases at V and 3 bases at J; junction bases unmatched: 2. CDR3 amino acids: CASSKLAGEETQYF. Here the CDR3 DNA reads TGCGCCAGCAGCAAACTAGCGGGGGAAGAGACCCAGTACTTC.